Below are 16 T cell receptor beta chains sequenced from a single sample in a study of CD8+ T cells in alopecia areata. The authors extracted RNA and reverse transcribed it into cDNA as the sequencing template. Produced via immunoSEQ multiplex PCR; TCRdb's table is partial and in-frame only. The repertoire includes around 190,000 clones, about 65% of them detected once, and approximately 1.3% sits in the top ten. As for treatment: oral pan-JAK inhibitor, 5-10 mg twice daily. Sequenced material: CD4+ T cells sorted from blood, taken at week 49, from a patient treated with tofacitinib. The source of these receptors is a human donor with alopecia areata.

This chain uses TRBV7-2 with TRBJ1-6, with 10 bases aligning to TRBD1. The V gene's germline CDR1 is SGHTA and CDR2 FQGNSA. Germline trimming cut 5 bases from V and 9 bases from J; bases unmatched to any gene: 4. The CDR3 is 14 residues long. DNA for the CDR3: TGTGCCAGCAGCCCTGGACAGGGGGTTTCACCCCTCCACTTT. Protein sequence: CASSPGQGVSPLHF.

The chain couples TRBV10-3 to TRBJ2-2; weak D call: TRBD1 (5 bases). CDR1 ENHRY and CDR2 SYGVKD come from the germline V gene. V lost 6 bases to trimming and J lost 4 bases, with 15 bases between them. The length of the CDR3 is 15 residues. In DNA, the CDR3 is TGTGCCATCAGCCCGACAGACTCTGGCACCGGGGAGCTGTTTTTT. This encodes CAISPTDSGTGELFF.

The chain joins TRBV29-1 to TRBJ1-2, with 10 bases matching TRBD1. The junction had 8 bases not matched to a gene; V was cut back by 6 bases and J by 7 bases. The CDR3 has 13 amino acids. CDR1 is SQVTM, CDR2 ANQGSEA, per germline. The CDR3 DNA is TGCAGCGTGGGCCCGGGACAGGGGCCTGGCTACACCTTC. Residues: CSVGPGQGPGYTF.

The chain links TRBV2 to TRBJ2-7; 8 positions match TRBD1. Germline CDR1 is SNHLY and CDR2 is FYNNEI. V lost 0 bases and J lost 6; bases outside the gene matches: 10. The CDR3 is made up of 16 amino acids. CDR3 sequence: CASSEASGTGMGEQYF. The CDR3 DNA sequence: TGTGCCAGCAGTGAAGCTTCGGGGACAGGTATGGGCGAGCAGTACTTC.

There are a few counts of this clone. This chain connects TRBV25-1 to TRBJ2-7; the D gene is possibly TRBD2 (7 bases). The CDR3 extends over 13 amino acids. Germline values: CDR1 MGHDK, CDR2 SYGVNS. Trimming pared 8 bases from V and 4 bases from J, leaving 15 bases between. CDR3 bases: TGTGCCAGCGGACGAGCGGGGACATACGAGCAGTACTTC. Residues: CASGRAGTYEQYF.

The genes are TRBV9 and TRBJ1-6, with 9 nucleotides matching TRBD1. The length of the CDR3 is 14 residues. The germline CDR1 and CDR2 sequences are SGDLS and YYNGEE. V dropped 4 bases and J dropped 14; count of bases not matched to a gene: 10. The CDR3 DNA is TGTGCCAGCAGCCCCCAAACAGGGGGCGGAACCCTCCACTTT. It is translated as CASSPQTGGGTLHF. The variable domain in full, with the rest retrieved from reference TRBV9 and TRBJ1-6, is DSGVTQTPKHLITATGQRVTLRCSPRSGDLSVYWYQQSLDQGLQFLIQYYNGEERAKGNILERFSAQQFPDLHSELNLSSLELGDSALYFCASSPQTGGGTLHFGNGTRLTVT.

This sequence joins TRBV6-1 and TRBJ1-5; a possible D gene is TRBD1 (5 bases). Trimming removed 6 bases at V and 3 bases at J, with 12 bases between. This CDR3 spans 14 amino acids. Germline V CDR1 and CDR2: MNHNS, SASEGT. DNA for the CDR3: TGTGCCAGCAGAGACCCAGGGAACAATCAGCCCCAGCATTTT. Its protein is CASRDPGNNQPQHF.

A single count supports this clone. CDR3 loop: CASSSHTDTQYF. CDR3 nucleotides: TGTGCCAGCAGTTCCCACACAGATACGCAGTATTTT. The rearrangement links TRBV6-6 to TRBJ2-3; D is unclear. Germline CDR1 MNHNY, CDR2 SVGAGI (reference sequence). The CDR3 contains 12 residues. Trimming removed 4 bases from V and 2 bases from J, with 4 bases in between.

This sequence joins TRBV15 and TRBJ1-2, with TRBD1 matching over 9 bases. CDR3 size: 14 residues. Trimming at V came to 3 bases and at J to 3 bases, leaving 2 bases not matched to a gene. The germline CDR1 and CDR2 sequences are LNHNV and YYDKDF (reference sequence). CDR3 in DNA: TGTGCCACCAGCAGGGACAGGGGCTACTATGGCTACACCTTC. This encodes CATSRDRGYYGYTF.

This clone has more than one count but fewer than ten. This chain joins TRBV11-1 and TRBJ1-1; maybe TRBD1 (6 bases). The CDR3 extends over 17 amino acids. Per germline, CDR1 SGHAT and CDR2 FQDESV (reference sequence). V lost 4 bases to trimming and J lost 0 bases, with 18 bases between them. This CDR3 reads CASSSKGQGRLNTEAFF. The DNA of the CDR3 is TGTGCCAGCAGCTCAAAGGGGCAGGGGAGGTTGAACACTGAAGCTTTCTTT.

The chain has TRBV11-2 and TRBJ1-1; 7 nucleotides agree with TRBD1. The CDR3 is 13 residues long. Germline CDR1 is SGHAT and CDR2 is FQNNGV. V gave up 3 bases and J gave up 5 bases; unmatched junction bases: 3. This chain's CDR3 is CASSFQQGTEAFF. The CDR3 nucleotides read TGTGCCAGCAGCTTCCAACAGGGGACTGAAGCTTTCTTT.

This clone was detected a few times. The CDR3 here is CASSLALAHTDTQYF. CDR3 bases: TGTGCCAGCAGCTTAGCGTTGGCCCACACAGATACGCAGTATTTT. The genes are TRBV7-2 and TRBJ2-3; the D is unclear. Per the germline V gene, CDR1 is SGHTA and CDR2 is FQGNSA. The CDR3 runs to 15 residues. Trimming took off 0 bases at V and 2 bases at J, with 9 bases between the two ends.

The CDR3 DNA sequence: TGCGCCAGCAGCTTGGCCGGGTCAGATACGCAGTATTTT. This sequence encodes CASSLAGSDTQYF. This sequence joins TRBV5-1 and TRBJ2-3; D gene ambiguous. Germline V gene lookup returns CDR1 SGHRS and CDR2 YFSETQ. CDR3 length equals 13 residues. Trimming removed 0 bases from V and 4 bases from J, with 6 bases in between. The entire variable domain, with the rest obtained from reference TRBV5-1 and TRBJ2-3, is as follows: KAGVTQTPRYLIKTRGQQVTLSCSPISGHRSVSWYQQTPGQGLQFLFEYFSETQRNKGNFPGRFSGRQFSNSRSEMNVSTLELGDSALYLCASSLAGSDTQYFGPGTRLTVL.

This CDR3 is CSVGGGIDTQYF. In DNA form, the CDR3 reads TGCAGCGTTGGCGGGGGGATCGATACGCAGTATTTT. This chain joins TRBV29-1 and TRBJ2-3, with 8 positions matching TRBD2. CDR3 length: 12 amino acids. The germline CDR1 and CDR2 sequences are SQVTM and ANQGSEA. Trimming took 4 bases from V and 6 from J; bases not matched to a gene: 3.

J is TRBJ2-1 and V is TRBV11-2; 7 bases align to TRBD1. V gave up 5 bases and J gave up 5 bases; unmatched junction bases: 3. This CDR3 has 13 residues. Germline V gives CDR1 SGHAT, CDR2 FQNNGV. The DNA of the CDR3 is TGTGCCAGCAGCCTACAGGGGAACAATGAGCAGTTCTTC. Translation: CASSLQGNNEQFF.

The rearrangement joins TRBV29-1 to TRBJ2-1; D tentatively reads TRBD1 or TRBD2 (6 bases each). Trimming left V 5 bases short and J 6 bases short, with 14 bases between. Per the germline V gene, CDR1 is SQVTM and CDR2 is ANQGSEA. The CDR3 is 13 amino acids. The CDR3 spells CSVSQGRSNEQFF. CDR3 bases: TGCAGCGTTAGTCAGGGGAGGTCCAATGAGCAGTTCTTC.